The 24 T cell receptor beta chains presented below share a single source sample, sequenced in a study of a mutant IDH1 vaccine in newly diagnosed glioma. TCRdb's copy holds only in-frame clones and misses some; the assay was immunoSEQ multiplex PCR. Among around 87,000 clones listed, 80% to 90% were seen once. Time point reported: baseline, week 1 (first vaccination visit). The treatment is: pre-vaccination baseline after standard-of-care therapy. The sequenced sample was PBMCs, obtained from a glioma patient treated with radiotherapy, temozolomide or both. These receptors were collected from a woman aged 50 to 60 with glioma.

This clone was recorded once. This rearrangement joins TRBV30 to TRBJ2-5; 13 bases line up with TRBD2. The CDR3 runs 14 residues. Germline loops: CDR1 GTSNPN, CDR2 SVGIG (reference sequence). V gave up 5 bases and J gave up 1 base; unmatched junction bases: 1. The CDR3 region is CAWRLAGGQETQYF. As DNA, the CDR3 is TGTGCCTGGCGACTAGCGGGGGGCCAAGAGACCCAGTACTTC.

For this clone: Distinct nucleotide sequences in the sample also encode this CDR3. This chain links TRBV9 with TRBJ1-2; 7 bases are a match to TRBD1. V was clipped by 3 bases and J by 5 bases; unmatched bases: 4. Germline V lookup: CDR1 SGDLS, CDR2 YYNGEE. There are 13 residues in the CDR3. The CDR3 DNA is TGTGCCAGCAGCGGTCACAGGGGATATGGCTACACCTTC. Its translation is CASSGHRGYGYTF.

The CDR3 DNA reads TGTGCCAGCAGCTTAGTGTGGGGGACAGTGAACACTGAAGCTTTCTTT. This gives the protein CASSLVWGTVNTEAFF. The chain uses TRBV11-2 and TRBJ1-1; TRBD1 matches at 7 bases. From germline, CDR1 is SGHAT and CDR2 FQNNGV. V lost 1 base, J lost 0 bases, and 5 bases stayed unmatched. This CDR3 comprises 16 residues.

The J gene is TRBJ2-2, the V gene TRBV7-9; 11 bases fit TRBD2. The germline V gene encodes CDR1 SEHNR and CDR2 FQNEAQ (reference sequence). This CDR3 is built from 16 residues. V shed 3 bases, J shed 7 bases, and the junction held 7 bases outside the gene matches. The DNA for the CDR3 is TGTGCCAGCAGCTTTGGCCTAGCGGGGGGCCGCGGGGAGCTGTTTTTT. It encodes CASSFGLAGGRGELFF.

The rearrangement uses TRBV2 and TRBJ1-1; perhaps TRBD1 as D (6 bases). Per germline, CDR1 SNHLY and CDR2 FYNNEI. Trimming took 7 bases from V and 3 from J, leaving 9 bases between them. The CDR3 runs 12 residues. The CDR3 loop reads CASNRVDTEAFF. The CDR3 coding sequence is TGTGCCAGCAACAGGGTGGACACTGAAGCTTTCTTT.

This clone appeared once. The chain employs TRBV5-1 and TRBJ2-1, with D possibly TRBD1 on 6 matching bases. The germline CDR1 and CDR2 sequences are SGHRS and YFSETQ. V was pared by 4 bases and J by 9 bases, with 14 bases between. The CDR3 runs to 13 residues. CDR3 bases: TGCGCCAGCAGCCGCGGAGAACAGGGTGAGCAGTTCTTC. This sequence encodes CASSRGEQGEQFF.

The chain links TRBV5-1 to TRBJ2-7, with TRBD1 matching over 9 bases. CDR3 length: 15 amino acids. Germline V gene sequence: CDR1 SGHRS, CDR2 YFSETQ. Trimming at V came to 3 bases and at J to 6 bases, leaving 10 bases not matched to a gene. This CDR3 is CASSSSGTGIVEQYF. The CDR3 DNA sequence: TGCGCCAGCAGCTCCTCGGGGACAGGGATTGTCGAGCAGTACTTC.

This clone was counted only a few times. The CDR3 sequence: CASTRGAGPQHF. The CDR3 nucleotides are TGTGCCAGTACCCGGGGAGCGGGGCCCCAGCATTTT. The V call is TRBV19, the J call TRBJ1-5; no definite D call. V lost 7 bases and J lost 9, with 13 bases in between. The CDR3 is 12 residues long. Per the germline V gene, CDR1 is LNHDA and CDR2 is SQIVND (reference sequence).

This sequence joins TRBV5-1 and TRBJ2-4, with D hard to call. CDR3 length: 14 amino acids. The germline CDR1 and CDR2 sequences are SGHRS and YFSETQ. The V and J ends lost 0 bases and 0 bases respectively, with 4 bases between them. CDR3 DNA sequence: TGCGCCAGCAGCTTGGACATAGCCAAAAACATTCAGTACTTC. Translation: CASSLDIAKNIQYF.

This clone has only a few counts. V gene TRBV7-2 combines with J gene TRBJ2-2; 9 bases map to TRBD2. CDR1 and CDR2 (germline): SGHTA, FQGNSA. The trim removed 5 bases at V and 6 bases at J, leaving 7 bases unmatched. CDR3 length: 15 amino acids. CDR3 amino acids: CASSPGTSTSGELFF. The DNA for the CDR3 is TGTGCCAGCAGCCCAGGGACTAGCACTTCCGGGGAGCTGTTTTTT. The complete variable domain, with remaining parts taken from reference TRBV7-2 and TRBJ2-2, reads GAGVSQSPSNKVTEKGKDVELRCDPISGHTALYWYRQSLGQGLEFLIYFQGNSAPDKSGLPSDRFSAERTGGSVSTLTIQRTQQEDSAVYLCASSPGTSTSGELFFGEGSRLTVL.

This clone was observed once. This chain uses TRBV6-6 with TRBJ2-5, with 7 bases lining up with TRBD2. CDR3 length: 15 residues. V lost 5 bases and J lost 4; bases outside the gene matches: 10. The germline gives CDR1 MNHNY, CDR2 SVGAGI (reference sequence). In DNA, the CDR3 is TGTGCCAGCAGTCCCTTTGGCGGGGGAGGAGAGACCCAGTACTTC. Protein sequence: CASSPFGGGGETQYF.

This chain links TRBV6-1 with TRBJ2-2; TRBD1 agrees at 10 bases. V lost 3 bases, J lost 4 bases, and 5 bases stayed unmatched. The V gene's germline CDR1 is MNHNS and CDR2 SASEGT. This CDR3 has 16 residues. CDR3 in DNA: TGTGCCAGCAGTGAGACGCGGACAGGGGGCACCGGGGAGCTGTTTTTT. It is translated as CASSETRTGGTGELFF.

This clone showed up just once. V and J are TRBV11-2 and TRBJ1-5; TRBD1 is a possible D gene (5 bases). Germline V gene lookup returns CDR1 SGHAT and CDR2 FQNNGV. The germline V and J ends were trimmed by 5 bases and 3 bases, with 11 bases remaining between them. The CDR3 is made up of 14 amino acids. The CDR3 loop reads CASSRDGLNQPQHF. CDR3 nucleotide sequence: TGTGCCAGCAGCCGGGACGGCCTCAATCAGCCCCAGCATTTT. The complete variable domain, with remaining parts taken from reference TRBV11-2 and TRBJ1-5, reads EAGVAQSPRYKIIEKRQSVAFWCNPISGHATLYWYQQILGQGPKLLIQFQNNGVVDDSQLPKDRFSAERLKGVDSTLKIQPAKLEDSAVYLCASSRDGLNQPQHFGDGTRLSIL.

The chain is built from TRBV29-1 and TRBJ1-1, with D unclear. The CDR3 is 13 amino acids. Germline values: CDR1 SQVTM, CDR2 ANQGSEA. Trimming pared 5 bases from V and 0 bases from J, leaving 10 bases between. CDR3: CSVSYILNTEAFF. Here the CDR3 DNA reads TGCAGCGTTTCCTATATTTTGAACACTGAAGCTTTCTTT.

This clone is a singleton in its sample. V and J are TRBV5-6 and TRBJ1-4; D possibly corresponds to TRBD1 (6 bases). The CDR3 is made up of 15 amino acids. Germline-derived CDR1 and CDR2 are SGHDT and YYEEEE. Between the trimmed V and J ends, which lost 3 bases and 8 bases, there was a span of 17 bases. The CDR3 spells CASSWRVDQGEKLFF. CDR3 nucleotide sequence: TGTGCCAGCAGCTGGCGCGTGGACCAGGGGGAAAAACTGTTTTTT.

This chain uses TRBV5-4 with TRBJ2-1, with D tentatively TRBD2 (5 bases). From germline, CDR1 is SGHNT and CDR2 YYREEE (reference sequence). Trimming took off 0 bases at V and 4 bases at J, with 17 bases between the two ends. The CDR3 spans 17 residues. DNA for the CDR3: TGTGCCAGCAGCTTGGCCGGGTCGAGGGTATCATACAATGAGCAGTTCTTC. It is translated as CASSLAGSRVSYNEQFF.

V and J are TRBV5-4 and TRBJ2-7, with a weak D call TRBD1 (6 bases). Trimming removed 4 bases from V and 4 bases from J, with 21 bases in between. Germline loops: CDR1 SGHNT, CDR2 YYREEE (reference sequence). The CDR3 runs to 16 residues. The CDR3 loop is CASSPTGSQGSYEQYF. The CDR3 nucleotides are TGTGCCAGCAGCCCCACCGGGTCCCAGGGGAGTTACGAGCAGTACTTC. The full variable domain, in which reference TRBV5-4 and TRBJ2-7 provide the parts outside the CDR3, is ETGVTQSPTHLIKTRGQQVTLRCSSQSGHNTVSWYQQALGQGPQFIFQYYREEENGRGNFPPRFSGLQFPNYSSELNVNALELDDSALYLCASSPTGSQGSYEQYFGPGTRLTVT.

CDR3 residues: CASSRSTGSRGAFF. DNA of the CDR3: TGTGCCAGCAGTCGATCGACAGGCTCACGGGGAGCTTTCTTT. This chain joins TRBV6-5 and TRBJ1-1, with D possibly being TRBD1 (6 bases). The CDR3 runs to 14 residues. Germline assignment: CDR1 MNHEY and CDR2 SVGAGI. Trimming pared 5 bases from V and 10 bases from J, leaving 20 bases between.

The rearrangement joins TRBV5-1 to TRBJ2-1; D is perhaps TRBD1 (5 bases). The CDR3 extends over 14 amino acids. V was pared by 2 bases and J by 5 bases, with 11 bases between. From germline, CDR1 is SGHRS and CDR2 YFSETQ. For the CDR3, the DNA is TGCGCCAGCAGCTTTTCAGGGTTAAACAATGAGCAGTTCTTC. Residues: CASSFSGLNNEQFF.

The chain combines TRBV5-1 with TRBJ1-5; possibly TRBD1 for D (5 bases). The CDR3 runs 15 residues. V was pared by 3 bases and J by 2 bases, with 12 bases between. Germline V gene sequence: CDR1 SGHRS, CDR2 YFSETQ. CDR3 in DNA: TGCGCCAGCAGCTCTGGGACGTCCGGCAATCAGCCCCAGCATTTT. It yields the protein CASSSGTSGNQPQHF.

V and J are TRBV29-1 and TRBJ1-2; D call uncertain. This CDR3 comprises 11 residues. V was trimmed by 4 bases and J by 6 bases, leaving 9 bases between them. From germline, CDR1 is SQVTM and CDR2 ANQGSEA. The CDR3 DNA reads TGCAGCGTTGGAGAGAGGGATGGCTACACCTTC. Its protein is CSVGERDGYTF.

This clone was seen only once. The rearrangement uses TRBV7-9 and TRBJ2-5; D is uncertain. The CDR3 consists of 15 residues. The germline V gene encodes CDR1 SEHNR and CDR2 FQNEAQ (reference sequence). V was shortened by 5 bases and J by 4 bases, with 17 bases between the two germline ends. CDR3 in amino acids: CASSAVLGMGETQYF. CDR3 sequence (DNA): TGTGCCAGCAGCGCAGTCCTGGGGATGGGAGAGACCCAGTACTTC.

This chain uses TRBV5-1 with TRBJ2-7; no reliable D call. Germline CDR1 is SGHRS and CDR2 is YFSETQ. CDR3 length equals 13 residues. V lost 3 bases to trimming and J lost 3 bases, with 10 bases between them. For the CDR3, the DNA is TGCGCCAGCAGCTCGGGCCGGAACTACGAGCAGTACTTC. Its translation: CASSSGRNYEQYF.

The chain has TRBV9 and TRBJ1-2, with D perhaps TRBD1 (5 bases). Trimming shortened V by 3 bases and J by 7 bases, and 13 bases separated the two germline ends. The CDR3 is 13 residues long. The germline CDR1 and CDR2 sequences are SGDLS and YYNGEE. The CDR3: CASSAGNVGGYTF. The DNA of the CDR3 is TGTGCCAGCAGCGCAGGGAACGTCGGTGGCTACACCTTC.